The 2 T cell receptor beta chains below were found in one sample sequenced in a study of blood T cell repertoires in COVID-19. Some clones are missing from TCRdb's copy, which holds only in-frame ones; the method was immunoSEQ multiplex PCR. The sample has about 40,000 clones; around 80% are singletons. Sequencing was done on a sample of peripheral blood. All receptors derive from a man at least 80 years old with active or convalescent COVID-19.

The rearrangement links TRBV28 to TRBJ1-5; D is ambiguous. Germline values: CDR1 MDHEN, CDR2 SYDVKM. The CDR3 has 15 residues. The V end lost 6 bases, the J end lost 0 bases, and 12 bases lay between the germline ends. The DNA for the CDR3 is TGTGCCAGCAGGCTAGGAGGTTATAGCAATCAGCCCCAGCATTTT. Its protein product is CASRLGGYSNQPQHF.

This clone was seen a few times. The rearrangement joins TRBV7-3 to TRBJ2-1; the match to TRBD2 covers 11 bases. J lost 2 bases, V lost 0 bases, and 9 bases had no gene match. The CDR3 spans 19 residues. Germline lookup yields CDR1 SGHTA and CDR2 FQGTGA. CDR3 residues: CASSLTGGLLAGAYNEQFF. In DNA, the CDR3 is TGTGCCAGCAGCTTAACTGGGGGGCTACTAGCGGGAGCCTACAATGAGCAGTTCTTC. Variable domain in full (rest from reference TRBV7-3 and TRBJ2-1): GAGVSQTPSNKVTEKGKYVELRCDPISGHTALYWYRQSLGQGPEFLIYFQGTGAADDSGLPNDRFFAVRPEGSVSTLKIQRTERGDSAVYLCASSLTGGLLAGAYNEQFFGPGTRLTVL.